This TCR beta chain originates from a study of OX40 agonist ivuxolimab in advanced cancers. Using immunoSEQ multiplex PCR, the repertoire was profiled, and TCRdb retains in-frame clones only, with some absent. The sample yields some 100,000 clones, around 84% seen once. The material was CD4+ or CD8+ T cells sorted from blood, obtained in a trial of the OX40 agonist ivuxolimab. This TCR was recovered from an adult with an advanced solid tumor such as melanoma, head and neck, liver or kidney cancer.

This CDR3 reads CASSPDPGQGASEQYF. Written as DNA, the CDR3 is TGTGCCAGCAGCCCTGATCCGGGACAGGGGGCGAGCGAGCAGTACTTC. The V and J genes are TRBV9 and TRBJ2-7; TRBD1 matches 12 bases. Looked up from germline, CDR1 is SGDLS and CDR2 is YYNGEE. J was trimmed by 6 bases and V by 4 bases; bases with no gene match: 11. This CDR3 is built from 16 residues.